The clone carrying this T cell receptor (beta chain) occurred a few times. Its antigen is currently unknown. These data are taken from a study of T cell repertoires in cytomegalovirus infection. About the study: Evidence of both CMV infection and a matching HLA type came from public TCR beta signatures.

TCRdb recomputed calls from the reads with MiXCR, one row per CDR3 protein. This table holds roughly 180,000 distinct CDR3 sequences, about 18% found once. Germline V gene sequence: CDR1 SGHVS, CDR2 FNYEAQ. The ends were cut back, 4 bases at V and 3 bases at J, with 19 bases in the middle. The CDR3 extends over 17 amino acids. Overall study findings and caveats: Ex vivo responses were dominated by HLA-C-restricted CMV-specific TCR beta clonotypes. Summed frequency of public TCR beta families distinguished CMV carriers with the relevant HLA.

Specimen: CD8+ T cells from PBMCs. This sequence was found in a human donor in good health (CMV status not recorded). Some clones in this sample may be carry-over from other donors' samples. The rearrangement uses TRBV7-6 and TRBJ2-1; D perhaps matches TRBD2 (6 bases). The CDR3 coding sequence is TGTGCCAGCAGCTCCACACCGGGAGCTGATTTCTACAATGAGCAGTTCTTC. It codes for CASSSTPGADFYNEQFF.